These 10 T cell receptor beta chains were sequenced from one sample in a study of shared T cell receptors in the human thymus. Profiling relied on immunoSEQ multiplex PCR, and the TCRdb table lists in-frame clones only, not all of them. The table shows about 400,000 clones, with approximately 95% occurring only once. The sample comprised thymocytes. These TCRs come from a human donor.

The chain recombines TRBV21-1 with TRBJ1-2. TRBV21-1 is marked as a pseudogene. CDR3 length equals 12 residues. CDR3 residues: CASSRFGYGYTF. For the CDR3, the DNA is TGTGCCAGCAGCCGTTTTGGCTATGGCTACACCTTC.

This clone was observed once. V usage is TRBV19 and J usage is TRBJ2-5, with 7 bases aligning to TRBD2. The CDR3 is made up of 13 amino acids. Germline V CDR1 and CDR2: LNHDA, SQIVND (reference sequence). J was trimmed by 5 bases and V by 6 bases; bases with no gene match: 6. The CDR3 region has the DNA TGTGCCAGTAGAGCCCTGGGGGGGGAGACCCAGTACTTC. It specifies CASRALGGETQYF.

This clone was detected once. This chain links TRBV6-6 with TRBJ2-7; 10 bases are shared with TRBD1. Germline values: CDR1 MNHNY, CDR2 SVGAGI (reference sequence). With V trimmed by 3 bases and J by 9 bases, 11 bases remained unmatched. This CDR3 has 15 residues. The CDR3 DNA reads TGTGCCAGCAGTTATTCCGACAGGGGGCTAAGGGGGCAGTACTTC. As protein: CASSYSDRGLRGQYF.

This chain joins TRBV28 and TRBJ2-1, with TRBD2 identical over 9 bases. CDR3 size: 16 residues. Trimming at V came to 6 bases and at J to 4 bases, leaving 10 bases not matched to a gene. Germline loops: CDR1 MDHEN, CDR2 SYDVKM. CDR3 bases: TGTGCCAGCAGGGGATTGACTAGCGGTGCTTACAATGAGCAGTTCTTC. Its protein is CASRGLTSGAYNEQFF.

The rearrangement uses TRBV9 and TRBJ2-4; D gene unclear. The germline gives CDR1 SGDLS, CDR2 YYNGEE. V was pared by 2 bases and J by 1 base, with 25 bases between. CDR3 size: 20 residues. Here the CDR3 reads CASSVCRAGRCDGAKNIQYF. The CDR3 bases are TGTGCCAGCAGCGTTTGTCGTGCCGGGCGGTGTGATGGGGCCAAAAACATTCAGTACTTC.

The genes are TRBV5-5 and TRBJ2-7, with D possibly matching TRBD2 (6 bases). V lost 4 bases and J lost 5, with 16 bases in between. The CDR3 has 14 residues. Per the germline V gene, CDR1 is SGHKS and CDR2 is YYEKEE (reference sequence). The CDR3 DNA is TGTGCCAGCAGCCTTTTGACTAGTCTCCACGAGCAGTACTTC. Its translation is CASSLLTSLHEQYF.

The rearrangement joins TRBV10-1 to TRBJ2-7; 9 nucleotides align to TRBD2. V gave up 7 bases and J gave up 4 bases; unmatched junction bases: 11. The CDR3 has 15 residues. CDR1 and CDR2 from the germline V gene are WNHNN and SYGVQD (reference sequence). Written as DNA, the CDR3 is TGCGCCAGCAACCCTTTGGTTAGCGGGAGATACGAGCAGTACTTC. This codes for CASNPLVSGRYEQYF.

V is TRBV27 and J is TRBJ1-1, with D perhaps matching TRBD1 (5 bases). Germline lookup yields CDR1 MNHEY and CDR2 SMNVEV (reference sequence). The CDR3 has 14 residues. The V end was cut by 5 bases, the J end by 1 base, with 11 bases between. Written as DNA, the CDR3 is TGTGCCAGCAGTCCGGGACTCCGGAACACTGAAGCTTTCTTT. This encodes CASSPGLRNTEAFF.

The J gene is TRBJ2-2, the V gene TRBV14; D perhaps matches TRBD2 (6 bases). Germline lookup yields CDR1 SGHDN and CDR2 FVKESK. The CDR3 totals 18 residues. Between the trimmed V and J ends, which lost 3 bases and 7 bases, there was a span of 24 bases. Written as DNA, the CDR3 is TGTGCCAGCAGCCATCTCTATGAACGGGAGTATCGGTTCGGGGAGCTGTTTTTT. Amino acids: CASSHLYEREYRFGELFF.

The chain combines TRBV6-6 with TRBJ2-7; D unresolved. Germline V gene sequence: CDR1 MNHNY, CDR2 SVGAGI (reference sequence). This CDR3 is built from 12 residues. V was pared by 0 bases and J by 12 bases, with 12 bases between. CDR3 nucleotide sequence: TGTGCCAGCAGTTACTCGATCGGAAGTCTGTACTTC. It encodes CASSYSIGSLYF.